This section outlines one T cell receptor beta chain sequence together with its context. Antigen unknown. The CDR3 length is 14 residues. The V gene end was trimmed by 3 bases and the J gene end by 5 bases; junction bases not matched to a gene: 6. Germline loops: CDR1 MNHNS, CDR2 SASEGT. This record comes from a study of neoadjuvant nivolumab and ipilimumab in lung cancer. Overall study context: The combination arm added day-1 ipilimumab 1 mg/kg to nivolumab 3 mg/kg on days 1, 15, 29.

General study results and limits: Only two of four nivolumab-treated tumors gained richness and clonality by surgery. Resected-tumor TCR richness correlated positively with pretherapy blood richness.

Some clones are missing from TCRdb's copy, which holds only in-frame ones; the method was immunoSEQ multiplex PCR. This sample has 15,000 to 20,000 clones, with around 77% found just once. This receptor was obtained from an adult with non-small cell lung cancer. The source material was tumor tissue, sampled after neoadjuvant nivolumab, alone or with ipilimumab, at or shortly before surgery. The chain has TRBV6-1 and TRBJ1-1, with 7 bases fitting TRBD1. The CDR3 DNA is TGTGCCAGCAGTGACGAAGGGGGCCGTACTGAAGCTTTCTTT. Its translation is CASSDEGGRTEAFF.